The 8 T cell receptor beta chains presented below share a single source sample, sequenced in a study of T cells in localized non-small cell lung cancer (dated by TCRdb to the early 2020s). Libraries were constructed by the immunoSEQ multiplex PCR assay. TCRdb retrieved this table from immuneACCESS and kept in-frame rearrangements only. Not all clones are present; in checked studies, unresolved V genes account for under half, and no reason is known for the remainder. The sample table lists roughly 70,000 clones, about nine tenths of them with a count of one. 21% of the sample is in the top ten clones. The sequencing used peripheral blood, collected before any cancer treatment. The receptors here all came from a male donor at least 60 years old with stage III squamous cell lung carcinoma.

The chain links TRBV6-1 to TRBJ1-2, with 10 positions matching TRBD1. CDR1 and CDR2 from the germline V gene are MNHNS and SASEGT. The V segment lost 6 bases and the J segment 7 bases; nucleotides outside the gene matches: 2. This CDR3 region has 12 residues. CDR3 residues: CASRTGGFGYTF. As DNA, the CDR3 is TGTGCCAGCAGGACAGGGGGCTTTGGCTACACCTTC.

The chain is built from TRBV15 and TRBJ1-5; D call uncertain. The CDR3 runs 15 residues. The germline gives CDR1 LNHNV, CDR2 YYDKDF (reference sequence). V shed 5 bases and J shed 3 bases, with 14 bases lying between them. Written as DNA, the CDR3 is TGTGCCACCAGCTCCTTCGGGTCCACCAATCAGCCCCAGCATTTT. It translates to CATSSFGSTNQPQHF. The variable domain in full, completed from reference TRBV15 and TRBJ1-5, reads DAMVIQNPRYQVTQFGKPVTLSCSQTLNHNVMYWYQQKSSQAPKLLFHYYDKDFNNEADTPDNFQSRRPNTSFCFLDIRSPGLGDTAMYLCATSSFGSTNQPQHFGDGTRLSIL.

The count of this clone is one. This chain connects TRBV18 to TRBJ1-4; D may be TRBD1 (5 bases). The CDR3 is 14 residues long. Trimming removed 3 bases at V and 3 bases at J, with 8 bases between. In germline, CDR1 is KGHSH, CDR2 LQKENI. The CDR3 DNA sequence: TGTGCCAGCTCACCGTCGGGGGCTAATGAAAAACTGTTTTTT. Encoded protein: CASSPSGANEKLFF.

This chain connects TRBV9 to TRBJ1-1, with D perhaps TRBD1 (5 bases). The CDR3 is made up of 15 amino acids. Germline assignment: CDR1 SGDLS and CDR2 YYNGEE. Trimming pared 2 bases from V and 1 base from J, leaving 12 bases between. The CDR3 is CASSVVQGTNTEAFF. Here the CDR3 DNA reads TGTGCCAGCAGCGTGGTCCAAGGGACGAACACTGAAGCTTTCTTT.

The chain recombines TRBV10-3 with TRBJ2-2; 7 nucleotides agree with TRBD2. The germline gives CDR1 ENHRY, CDR2 SYGVKD. Trimming cost V 6 bases and J 4 bases; bases outside gene matches: 5. The CDR3 runs 14 residues. This chain's CDR3 is CAIRGGDGTGELFF. CDR3 coding DNA: TGTGCCATCAGGGGGGGGGATGGCACCGGGGAGCTGTTTTTT.

V usage is TRBV29-1 and J usage is TRBJ1-4; weak D call: TRBD1 (6 bases). Germline V gives CDR1 SQVTM, CDR2 ANQGSEA. The CDR3 has 13 amino acids. Trimming shortened V by 4 bases and J by 5 bases, and 11 bases separated the two germline ends. The CDR3 spells CSVGGRKNEKLFF. The CDR3 coding sequence is TGCAGCGTTGGGGGGCGGAAGAATGAAAAACTGTTTTTT.

This chain joins TRBV19 and TRBJ1-6; 10 nucleotides match TRBD1. V lost 5 bases and J lost 6; bases outside the gene matches: 7. The CDR3 has 16 residues. Germline V gene lookup returns CDR1 LNHDA and CDR2 SQIVND (reference sequence). This CDR3 is CASSDGTGVGNSPLHF. DNA for the CDR3: TGTGCCAGTAGTGATGGGACAGGGGTGGGTAATTCACCCCTCCACTTT.

This clone was counted between two and nine times. The chain couples TRBV19 to TRBJ1-2; D might be TRBD1 (5 bases). Germline V gene data show CDR1 as LNHDA and CDR2 as SQIVND (reference sequence). The CDR3 contains 14 residues. V was shortened by 7 bases and J by 4 bases, with 16 bases between the two germline ends. CDR3 bases: TGTGCCAGTAAGGGGATTGCACAGACCTATGGCTACACCTTC. Translation: CASKGIAQTYGYTF.